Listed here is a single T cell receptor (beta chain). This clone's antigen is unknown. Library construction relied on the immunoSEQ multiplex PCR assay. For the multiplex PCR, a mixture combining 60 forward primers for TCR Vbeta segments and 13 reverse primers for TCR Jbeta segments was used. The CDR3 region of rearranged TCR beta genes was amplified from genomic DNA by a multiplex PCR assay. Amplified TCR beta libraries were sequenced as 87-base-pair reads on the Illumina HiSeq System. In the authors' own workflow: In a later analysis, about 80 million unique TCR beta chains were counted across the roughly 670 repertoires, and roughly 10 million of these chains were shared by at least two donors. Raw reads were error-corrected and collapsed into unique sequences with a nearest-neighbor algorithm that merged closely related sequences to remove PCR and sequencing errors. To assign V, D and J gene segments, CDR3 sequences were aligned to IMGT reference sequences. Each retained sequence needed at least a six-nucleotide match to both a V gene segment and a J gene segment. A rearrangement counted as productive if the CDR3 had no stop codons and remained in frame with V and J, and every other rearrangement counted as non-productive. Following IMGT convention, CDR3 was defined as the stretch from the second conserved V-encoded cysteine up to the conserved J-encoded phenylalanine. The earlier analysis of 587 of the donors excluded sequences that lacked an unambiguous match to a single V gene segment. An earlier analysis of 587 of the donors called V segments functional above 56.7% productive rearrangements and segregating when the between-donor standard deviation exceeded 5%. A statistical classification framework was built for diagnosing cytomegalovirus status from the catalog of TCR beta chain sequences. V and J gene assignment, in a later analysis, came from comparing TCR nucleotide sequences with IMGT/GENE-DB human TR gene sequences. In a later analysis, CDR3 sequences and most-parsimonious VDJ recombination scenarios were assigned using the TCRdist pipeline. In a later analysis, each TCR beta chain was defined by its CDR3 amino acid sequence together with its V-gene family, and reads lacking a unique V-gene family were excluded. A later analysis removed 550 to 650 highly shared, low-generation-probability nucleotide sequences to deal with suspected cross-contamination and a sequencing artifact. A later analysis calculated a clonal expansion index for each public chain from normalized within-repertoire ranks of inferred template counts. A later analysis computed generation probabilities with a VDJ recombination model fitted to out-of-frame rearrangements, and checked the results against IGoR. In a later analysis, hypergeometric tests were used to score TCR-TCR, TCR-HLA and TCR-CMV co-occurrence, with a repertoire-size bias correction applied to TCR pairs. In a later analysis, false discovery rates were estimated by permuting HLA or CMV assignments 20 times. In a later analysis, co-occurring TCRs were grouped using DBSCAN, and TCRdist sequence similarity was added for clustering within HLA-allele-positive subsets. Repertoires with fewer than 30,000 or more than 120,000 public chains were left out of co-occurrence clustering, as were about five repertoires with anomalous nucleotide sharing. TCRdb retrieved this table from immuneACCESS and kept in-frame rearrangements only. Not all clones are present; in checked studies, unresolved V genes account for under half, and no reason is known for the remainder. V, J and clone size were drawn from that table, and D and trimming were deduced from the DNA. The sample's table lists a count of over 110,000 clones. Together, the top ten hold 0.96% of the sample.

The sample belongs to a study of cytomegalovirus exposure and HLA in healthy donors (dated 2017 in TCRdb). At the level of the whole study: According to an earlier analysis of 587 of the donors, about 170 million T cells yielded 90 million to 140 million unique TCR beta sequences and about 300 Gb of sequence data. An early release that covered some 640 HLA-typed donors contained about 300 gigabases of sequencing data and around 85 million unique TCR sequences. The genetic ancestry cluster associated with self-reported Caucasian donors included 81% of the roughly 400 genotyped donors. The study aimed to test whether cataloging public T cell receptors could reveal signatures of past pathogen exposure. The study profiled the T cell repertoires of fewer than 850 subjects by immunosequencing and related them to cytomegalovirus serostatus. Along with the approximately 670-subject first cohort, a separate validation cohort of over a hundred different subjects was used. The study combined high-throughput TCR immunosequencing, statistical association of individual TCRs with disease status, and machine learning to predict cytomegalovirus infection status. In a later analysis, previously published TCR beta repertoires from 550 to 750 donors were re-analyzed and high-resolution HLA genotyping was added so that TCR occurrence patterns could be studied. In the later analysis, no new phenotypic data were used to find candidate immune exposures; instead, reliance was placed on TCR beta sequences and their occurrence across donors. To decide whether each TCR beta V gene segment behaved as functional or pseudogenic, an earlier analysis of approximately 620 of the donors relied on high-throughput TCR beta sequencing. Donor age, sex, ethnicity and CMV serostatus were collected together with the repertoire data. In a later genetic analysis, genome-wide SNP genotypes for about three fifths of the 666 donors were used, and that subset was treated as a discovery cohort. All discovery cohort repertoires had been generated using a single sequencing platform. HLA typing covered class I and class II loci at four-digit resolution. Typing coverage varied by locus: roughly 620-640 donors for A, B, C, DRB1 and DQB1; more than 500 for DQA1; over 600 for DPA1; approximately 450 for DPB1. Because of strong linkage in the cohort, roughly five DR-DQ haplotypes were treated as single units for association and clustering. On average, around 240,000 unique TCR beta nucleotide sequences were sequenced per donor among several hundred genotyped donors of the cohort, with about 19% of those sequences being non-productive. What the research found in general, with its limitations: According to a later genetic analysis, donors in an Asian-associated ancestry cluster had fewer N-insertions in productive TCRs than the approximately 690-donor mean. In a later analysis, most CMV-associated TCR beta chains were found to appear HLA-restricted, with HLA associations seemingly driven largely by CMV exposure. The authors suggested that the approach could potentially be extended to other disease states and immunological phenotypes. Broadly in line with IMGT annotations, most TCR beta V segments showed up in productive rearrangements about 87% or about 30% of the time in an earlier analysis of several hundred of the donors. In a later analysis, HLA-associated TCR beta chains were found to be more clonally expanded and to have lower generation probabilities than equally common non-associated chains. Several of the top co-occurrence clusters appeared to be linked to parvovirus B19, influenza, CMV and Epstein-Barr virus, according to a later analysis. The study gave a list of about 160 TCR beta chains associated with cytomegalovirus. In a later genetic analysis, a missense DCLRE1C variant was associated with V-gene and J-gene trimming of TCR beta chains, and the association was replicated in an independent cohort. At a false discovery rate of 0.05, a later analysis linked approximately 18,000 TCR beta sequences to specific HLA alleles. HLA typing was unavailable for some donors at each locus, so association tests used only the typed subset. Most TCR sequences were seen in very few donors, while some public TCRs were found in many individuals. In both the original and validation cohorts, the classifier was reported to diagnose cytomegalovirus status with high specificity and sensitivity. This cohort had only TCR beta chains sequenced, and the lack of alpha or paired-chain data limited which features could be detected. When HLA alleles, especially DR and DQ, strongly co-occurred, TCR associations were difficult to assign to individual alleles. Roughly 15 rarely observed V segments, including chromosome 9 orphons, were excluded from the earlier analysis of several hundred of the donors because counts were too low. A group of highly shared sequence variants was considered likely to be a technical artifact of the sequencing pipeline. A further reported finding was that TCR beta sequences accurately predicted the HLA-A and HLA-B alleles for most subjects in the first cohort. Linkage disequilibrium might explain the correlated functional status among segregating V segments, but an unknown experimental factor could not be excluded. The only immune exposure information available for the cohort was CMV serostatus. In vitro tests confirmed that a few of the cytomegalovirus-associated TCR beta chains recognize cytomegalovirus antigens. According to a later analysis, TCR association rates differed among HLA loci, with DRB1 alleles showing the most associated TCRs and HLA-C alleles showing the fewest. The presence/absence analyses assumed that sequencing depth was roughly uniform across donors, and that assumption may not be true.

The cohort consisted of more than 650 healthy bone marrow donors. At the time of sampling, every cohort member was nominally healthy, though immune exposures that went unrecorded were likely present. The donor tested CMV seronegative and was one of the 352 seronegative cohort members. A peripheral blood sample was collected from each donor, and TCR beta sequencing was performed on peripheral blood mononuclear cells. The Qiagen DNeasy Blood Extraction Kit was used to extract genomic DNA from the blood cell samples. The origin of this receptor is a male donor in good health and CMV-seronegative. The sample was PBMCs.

The CDR3 has the sequence CAWSASGRGNEQFF. The base sequence is TGTGCCTGGAGTGCCAGCGGGAGGGGCAATGAGCAGTTCTTC. The chain couples TRBV30 to TRBJ2-1; 10 nucleotides in the junction match TRBD2. From the cysteine up to the phenylalanine, the CDR3 has a length of 14 residues. Only CDR3 DNA is held: 42 bases, read in frame from base 1. CDR1 and CDR2 (GTSNPN, SVGIG) derive from the germline V gene (reference sequence). V ends up 1 base short and J 6 bases short, with an unmatched junction base count of 3. Supplemented by the reference TRBV30 and TRBJ2-1 proteins around the CDR3, the complete variable domain is SQTIHQWPATLVQPVGSPLSLECTVEGTSNPNLYWYRQAAGRGLQLLFYSVGIGQISSEVPQNLSASRPQDRQFILSSKKLLLSDSGFYLCAWSASGRGNEQFFGPGTRLTVL.